This record looks at one T cell receptor (beta chain) sequence and its context. The antigen remains unidentified. As processed by the authors: Differences in CDR3 between clinicopathological groups were drawn on to build a classifier intended to discriminate distant-metastatic papillary thyroid cancer patients. TCRdb re-clonotyped the PCR reads via MiXCR. TCRdb, not the original authors, processed these V and J calls. The sample lists 10,000 to 15,000 clones, approximately 26% occurring once. This entry comes from a study of metastatic and nonmetastatic thyroid tumors. The wider study: From malignant and benign thyroid patients, repertoires in blood and in tumor or nodule tissue were compared.

Patients underwent thyroid surgery, and none had received any treatment before it. Overall study findings and caveats: Malignant thyroid tumors reportedly exceeded benign nodules significantly in TCR beta diversity, with the difference appearing in blood and tumor.

CDR1 is SGHVS, CDR2 FQNEAQ, per germline. The CDR3 extends over 13 amino acids. Trimming pared 4 bases from V and 8 bases from J, leaving 12 bases between. This receptor was taken from a female donor with papillary thyroid cancer or a benign thyroid nodule (not recorded which). Some clones in this sample may be carry-over from other donors' samples. Sequenced: tumor tissue. The chain combines TRBV7-8 with TRBJ2-1; D remains ambiguous. As DNA, the CDR3 is TGTGCCAGCAGCTATGGGCCCGGCGATGAGCAGTTCTTC. Its translation: CASSYGPGDEQFF.